The 3 T cell receptor beta chains below all came from one sample that was sequenced in a study of T cells in narcolepsy. Profiling relied on immunoSEQ multiplex PCR, and the TCRdb table lists in-frame clones only, not all of them. The table has about 40,000 clones, 88% seen once. The material sequenced was CD45RA- memory CD4+ T cells from PBMCs. Source of these receptors: a human donor with narcolepsy.

The rearrangement links TRBV6-1 to TRBJ1-3; 7 nucleotides line up with TRBD1. CDR1 is MNHNS and CDR2 is SASEGT in the germline V gene. V lost 5 bases to trimming and J lost 2 bases; unmatched junction nucleotides: 3. The CDR3 sequence is 14 residues long. The CDR3 loop is CASSLTGPGNTIYF. In nucleotides, the CDR3 is TGTGCCAGCAGTCTGACAGGGCCTGGAAACACCATATATTTT.

The chain combines TRBV6-1 with TRBJ2-2, with TRBD2 matching 8 bases. After removal of 6 bases from V and 2 bases from J, the junction contained 2 bases not matched to a gene. CDR1 and CDR2 from the germline V gene are MNHNS and SASEGT. The CDR3 extends over 14 amino acids. The CDR3 loop is CASRLAVNTGELFF. CDR3 DNA: TGTGCCAGCAGACTAGCGGTAAACACCGGGGAGCTGTTTTTT.

The rearrangement joins TRBV19 to TRBJ2-1; D remains ambiguous. CDR1 and CDR2 (germline): LNHDA, SQIVND (reference sequence). Trimming removed 5 bases at V and 8 bases at J, with 10 bases between. This CDR3 contains 12 residues. In DNA, the CDR3 is TGTGCCAGTAGTGACCAGTTATATGAGCAGTTCTTC. Its protein product is CASSDQLYEQFF.